The clone carrying this TCR beta chain was observed a few times. Time point defined: cycle 4 day 1 (C4D1), after five to seven weeks of nivolumab. Following autologous stem cell transplantation, relapse occurred in every patient, and exposure to brentuximab vedotin varied. The CDR3 consists of 12 residues. The trim removed 2 bases at V and 8 bases at J, leaving 0 bases unmatched. Germline CDR1 MNHEY, CDR2 SMNVEV (reference sequence). Sequenced by immunoSEQ multiplex PCR; TCRdb stores in-frame clones only, minus some. The repertoire holds about 64,000 clones, with more than 80% as singletons. This sample is part of a study of PD-1 blockade in classical Hodgkin lymphoma.

This sequence originates from a human donor with classical Hodgkin lymphoma. The specimen was peripheral blood mononuclear cells (PBMCs), collected before the fourth cycle of nivolumab. The chain combines TRBV27 with TRBJ1-1, with 9 bases matching TRBD1. The CDR3: CASSLGTGEAFF. The CDR3 DNA reads as TGTGCCAGCAGTTTAGGGACAGGGGAAGCTTTCTTT.